The 21 T cell receptor beta chains presented below share a single source sample, sequenced in a study of blood T cell repertoires in COVID-19. Sequenced by immunoSEQ multiplex PCR; TCRdb stores in-frame clones only, minus some. Here the sample spans fewer than 450,000 clones, around 88% being singletons. The sample taken for sequencing was peripheral blood. These receptor sequences come from a woman aged 45-65 years with COVID-19, enrolled during active disease.

In this sample, this clone turned up once. The chain recombines TRBV9 with TRBJ2-2; D is possibly TRBD2 (6 bases). V was shortened by 3 bases and J by 6 bases, with 12 bases between the two germline ends. CDR1 is SGDLS and CDR2 is YYNGEE in the germline V gene. This CDR3 has 14 residues. The CDR3 DNA sequence: TGTGCCAGCAGCGCACGTCGACTAGCCGGGGAGCTGTTTTTT. It yields the protein CASSARRLAGELFF. The whole variable domain, remainder taken from reference TRBV9 and TRBJ2-2, is DSGVTQTPKHLITATGQRVTLRCSPRSGDLSVYWYQQSLDQGLQFLIQYYNGEERAKGNILERFSAQQFPDLHSELNLSSLELGDSALYFCASSARRLAGELFFGEGSRLTVL.

V and J are TRBV5-1 and TRBJ1-1; D ambiguous. V lost 0 bases, J lost 5 bases, and 5 bases lay in between. The CDR3 consists of 12 residues. In germline, CDR1 is SGHRS, CDR2 YFSETQ. The CDR3 loop is CASSLDGTEAFF. DNA for the CDR3: TGCGCCAGCAGCTTGGACGGGACTGAAGCTTTCTTT.

This rearrangement joins TRBV2 to TRBJ1-1; D gene ambiguous. The CDR3 contains 13 residues. Germline loops: CDR1 SNHLY, CDR2 FYNNEI. V lost 6 bases to trimming and J lost 2 bases, with 10 bases between them. The CDR3 protein is CASREPLNTEAFF. CDR3 in DNA: TGTGCCAGCAGGGAACCCCTCAACACTGAAGCTTTCTTT.

The gene calls are TRBV7-9 and TRBJ2-1; 10 bases are a match to TRBD2. The CDR3 is made up of 15 amino acids. With 3 bases clipped from V and 6 bases from J, the junction kept 5 bases outside the gene matches. The germline V gene has CDR1 SEHNR and CDR2 FQNEAQ (reference sequence). The CDR3 here is CASSFGTSVSNEQFF. The CDR3 DNA is TGTGCCAGCAGCTTCGGGACTAGCGTCTCCAATGAGCAGTTCTTC.

The chain joins TRBV30 to TRBJ1-2; D is unresolved. V gave up 5 bases and J gave up 7 bases, with 17 bases separating them. CDR3 length equals 13 residues. In germline, CDR1 is GTSNPN, CDR2 SVGIG (reference sequence). CDR3 loop: CAWGLVGAGGYTF. The CDR3 nucleotides read TGTGCCTGGGGCCTGGTGGGCGCGGGTGGCTACACCTTC.

The V call is TRBV6-2 or TRBV6-3, the J call TRBJ2-3, with 12 bases matching TRBD1. V was clipped by 5 bases and J by 5 bases; unmatched bases: 5. The CDR3 contains 15 residues. The germline gives CDR1 MNHEY, CDR2 SVGEGT. This CDR3 is CASSNRDRGLDTQYF. CDR3 bases: TGTGCCAGCAGTAACCGGGACAGGGGGCTAGATACGCAGTATTTT.

The rearrangement uses TRBV29-1 and TRBJ2-6; D gene uncertain. The CDR3 is 13 amino acids. Germline V gene data show CDR1 as SQVTM and CDR2 as ANQGSEA. V dropped 7 bases and J dropped 0 bases, with 7 bases sitting between them. The CDR3 region is CSARLSGANVLTF. DNA for the CDR3: TGCAGCGCTCGACTCTCTGGGGCCAACGTCCTGACTTTC.

The V call is TRBV11-2, the J call TRBJ2-3; 12 positions agree with TRBD2. The CDR3 covers 15 residues. Germline loops: CDR1 SGHAT, CDR2 FQNNGV. V trimming: 1 base; J trimming: 8 bases; junction bases outside the gene matches: 4. Here the CDR3 DNA reads TGTGCCAGCAGCTTAGGGCCTAGCGGGGGGGGTACGCAGTATTTT. Amino acid sequence: CASSLGPSGGGTQYF.

The chain employs TRBV13 and TRBJ2-2; a possible D gene is TRBD2 (6 bases). The CDR3 has 14 amino acids. V shed 8 bases and J shed 1 base, with 11 bases lying between them. Germline values: CDR1 PRHDT, CDR2 FYEKMQ (reference sequence). CDR3 coding DNA: TGTGCCAGCCGACTGGAGGGGAACACCGGGGAGCTGTTTTTT. Protein product: CASRLEGNTGELFF.

In DNA, the CDR3 is TGTGCCACCAGTGATTTGAGGACAGGGGGAACAGATACGCAGTATTTT. Protein product: CATSDLRTGGTDTQYF. The rearrangement uses TRBV24-1 and TRBJ2-3; 10 bases agree with TRBD1. Germline V gives CDR1 KGHDR, CDR2 SFDVKD. V gave up 0 bases and J gave up 3 bases; unmatched junction bases: 2. The CDR3 is 16 residues long.

This clone was picked up one time. The chain is built from TRBV20-1 and TRBJ2-7; 15 nucleotides line up with TRBD2. Germline trimming cut 3 bases from V and 6 bases from J; bases unmatched to any gene: 6. CDR1 DFQATT and CDR2 SNEGSKA come from the germline V gene (reference sequence). The length of the CDR3 is 15 residues. CDR3 DNA: TGCAGTGCTAGTGGACTAGCGGGGGGGCCAAGCGAGCAGTACTTC. This translates into CSASGLAGGPSEQYF.

This chain links TRBV5-8 with TRBJ1-4; 7 bases line up with TRBD1. This CDR3 spans 14 amino acids. Germline V CDR1 and CDR2: SGHTS, YDEGEE. J lost 7 bases, V lost 0 bases, and 3 bases had no gene match. In nucleotides, the CDR3 is TGTGCCAGCAGCTTGGAGGGGGCACGTGAAAAACTGTTTTTT. This sequence encodes CASSLEGAREKLFF. The full variable domain, with the rest looked up from reference TRBV5-8 and TRBJ1-4, is EAGVTQSPTHLIKTRGQQATLRCSPISGHTSVYWYQQALGLGLQFLLWYDEGEERNRGNFPPRFSGRQFPNYSSELNVNALELEDSALYLCASSLEGAREKLFFGSGTQLSVL.

V gene TRBV7-7 combines with J gene TRBJ1-1; D is unclear. The CDR3 covers 14 residues. V lost 5 bases, J lost 0 bases, and 10 bases lay in between. Looked up from germline, CDR1 is SSHAT and CDR2 is FNYEAQ (reference sequence). The CDR3 DNA sequence: TGTGCCAGCAGCCCCGGGGTGCTGAACACTGAAGCTTTCTTT. It specifies CASSPGVLNTEAFF.

V is TRBV7-9 and J is TRBJ1-4; possible D gene TRBD1, 6 bases. CDR1 and CDR2 (germline): SEHNR, FQNEAQ (reference sequence). Deletions cut 1 base from V and 8 bases from J, with 11 bases between. The CDR3 is 14 residues long. The CDR3 region is CASSLGRGEEKLFF. DNA of the CDR3: TGTGCCAGCAGCTTAGGCAGGGGAGAAGAAAAACTGTTTTTT.

The chain's CDR3 is CASSPGTGQGETQYF. For the CDR3, the DNA is TGCGCCAGCAGCCCAGGGACAGGGCAGGGAGAGACCCAGTACTTC. The chain joins TRBV5-1 to TRBJ2-5; 9 nucleotides line up with TRBD1. This CDR3 is 15 amino acids long. Germline CDR1 reads SGHRS; CDR2 reads YFSETQ. The V segment lost 4 bases and the J segment 4 bases; nucleotides outside the gene matches: 8.

The chain is built from TRBV9 and TRBJ2-7, with 7 bases matching TRBD2. The germline V gene encodes CDR1 SGDLS and CDR2 YYNGEE. CDR3 size: 15 residues. The V segment lost 0 bases and the J segment 0 bases; nucleotides outside the gene matches: 3. CDR3 protein: CASSVASGTSYEQYF. CDR3 bases: TGTGCCAGCAGCGTAGCTAGCGGAACCTCCTACGAGCAGTACTTC.

V usage is TRBV24-1 and J usage is TRBJ2-1; a weak D match, TRBD2 (7 bases). Looked up from germline, CDR1 is KGHDR and CDR2 is SFDVKD. The length of the CDR3 is 14 residues. The V gene lost 6 bases and the J gene lost 8 bases, with 16 bases spanning the gap. The CDR3 spells CATSPTGGIDEQFF. The CDR3 coding sequence is TGTGCCACCAGTCCCACGGGGGGCATCGATGAGCAGTTCTTC.

V usage is TRBV3-1 (or the pseudogene TRBV3-2) and J usage is TRBJ2-7, with a weak D call TRBD1 (6 bases). V was clipped by 4 bases and J by 1 base, with 17 bases between them. Germline CDR1 LGHDT, CDR2 YNNKEL (reference sequence). The CDR3 is made up of 16 amino acids. The DNA of the CDR3 is TGTGCCAGCAGCCGCATAAGGGGGTCTTTGTCCTACGAGCAGTACTTC. As protein: CASSRIRGSLSYEQYF.

The V call is TRBV24-1, the J call TRBJ2-3, with D possibly matching TRBD2 (6 bases). CDR1 is KGHDR and CDR2 is SFDVKD in the germline V gene. The CDR3 extends over 16 amino acids. V lost 3 bases and J 0 bases, leaving 12 bases between the germline ends. CDR3 amino acids: CATSDPSGTSTDTQYF. In nucleotides, the CDR3 is TGTGCCACCAGTGATCCCTCCGGGACTAGCACAGATACGCAGTATTTT.

The V call is TRBV24-1, the J call TRBJ2-2; D call uncertain. Trimming pared 9 bases from V and 7 bases from J, leaving 14 bases between. This CDR3 contains 13 residues. Germline CDR1 and CDR2: KGHDR and SFDVKD. CDR3 sequence (DNA): TGTGCCACCTGCAAACAGATCGGCGGGGAGCTGTTTTTT. Residues: CATCKQIGGELFF.

A few counts support this clone. The chain links TRBV19 to TRBJ2-1, with 7 bases lining up with TRBD1. The CDR3 has 14 residues. Germline CDR1 and CDR2: LNHDA and SQIVND (reference sequence). The V and J ends lost 6 bases and 0 bases, in that order; junction bases with no gene match: 2. CDR3 sequence (DNA): TGTGCCAGTAGGACAGGGAGCTCCTACAATGAGCAGTTCTTC. Translating gives CASRTGSSYNEQFF.